The sequence of this TCR beta chain was determined in a study of PD-L1 blockade in urothelial cancer. The time point denotes: pretreatment peripheral blood. All patients carried locally advanced or metastatic urothelial carcinoma. The germline V gene encodes CDR1 SGDLS and CDR2 YYNGEE. V shed 3 bases, J shed 1 base, and the junction held 4 bases outside the gene matches. The CDR3 totals 16 residues. Repertoires were generated with immunoSEQ multiplex PCR, while TCRdb's copy carries only in-frame clones and drops some. The data contain fewer than 65,000 clones, more than 80% of them singletons. The receptor was isolated from a man between 65 and 85 years old with urothelial cancer. The rearrangement uses TRBV9 and TRBJ2-2; 9 bases match TRBD1. Here the sequenced sample was PBMCs, taken around atezolizumab (anti-PD-L1) treatment. The CDR3 coding sequence is TGTGCCAGCAGCGCTAGGACAGGGGAGAACACCGGGGAGCTGTTTTTT. This sequence encodes CASSARTGENTGELFF.